Each of the 20 T cell receptor beta chains below was sequenced from the same sample in a study of T cell responses to AZD1222 COVID-19 vaccine. Clones were read by immunoSEQ multiplex PCR, and TCRdb kept only the in-frame ones, dropping some. The table includes around 140,000 clones, 80% to 90% detected once. The input for sequencing was peripheral blood, taken on day 0 of AZD1222 vaccination. These receptor sequences come from an adult in good health.

The rearrangement uses TRBV4-1 and TRBJ2-1, with 8 bases matching TRBD2. Germline V gene lookup returns CDR1 MGHRA and CDR2 YSYEKL. CDR3 size: 14 residues. The junction had 5 bases not matched to a gene; V was cut back by 3 bases and J by 7 bases. Here the CDR3 reads CASSQGTSRNEQFF. The DNA for the CDR3 is TGCGCCAGCAGCCAGGGGACTAGTCGGAATGAGCAGTTCTTC.

V gene TRBV2 combines with J gene TRBJ1-5, with D uncertain. The length of the CDR3 is 15 residues. The V end was cut by 4 bases, the J end by 3 bases, with 13 bases between. In germline, CDR1 is SNHLY, CDR2 FYNNEI. CDR3 amino acids: CASSAELGSNQPQHF. CDR3 nucleotide sequence: TGTGCCAGCAGTGCAGAGCTGGGTTCCAATCAGCCCCAGCATTTT.

This clone was detected once. The chain carries TRBV7-2 and TRBJ1-3; D is undetermined. Germline lookup yields CDR1 SGHTA and CDR2 FQGNSA. V lost 5 bases, J lost 0 bases, and 14 bases lay in between. CDR3 length equals 16 residues. In DNA, the CDR3 is TGTGCCAGCAGCCCGTCGGACGGCAGCTCTGGAAACACCATATATTTT. This encodes CASSPSDGSSGNTIYF. Full variable domain (missing parts from reference TRBV7-2 and TRBJ1-3): GAGVSQSPSNKVTEKGKDVELRCDPISGHTALYWYRQSLGQGLEFLIYFQGNSAPDKSGLPSDRFSAERTGGSVSTLTIQRTQQEDSAVYLCASSPSDGSSGNTIYFGEGSWLTVV.

The gene calls are TRBV6-1 and TRBJ1-1; D not certain. The germline V gene has CDR1 MNHNS and CDR2 SASEGT. The CDR3 length is 17 residues. The ends were cut back, 1 base at V and 0 bases at J, with 15 bases in the middle. The CDR3 protein is CASSEGVSSRMNTEAFF. CDR3 sequence (DNA): TGTGCCAGCAGTGAAGGGGTTTCGAGCAGGATGAACACTGAAGCTTTCTTT.

The gene calls are TRBV28 and TRBJ1-1, with D tentatively TRBD1 (6 bases). The CDR3 extends over 16 amino acids. V was clipped by 3 bases and J by 5 bases, with 19 bases between them. Germline V gene lookup returns CDR1 MDHEN and CDR2 SYDVKM. The CDR3 DNA reads TGTGCCAGCAGTTTTAGGCCAGGGGCAGTCGAGACTGAAGCTTTCTTT. Amino acid sequence: CASSFRPGAVETEAFF. The entire variable domain, with the rest obtained from reference TRBV28 and TRBJ1-1, is as follows: DVKVTQSSRYLVKRTGEKVFLECVQDMDHENMFWYRQDPGLGLRLIYFSYDVKMKEKGDIPEGYSVSREKKERFSLILESASTNQTSMYLCASSFRPGAVETEAFFGQGTRLTVV.

In this sample, this clone turned up a few times. The chain links TRBV6-5 to TRBJ2-3; D unresolved. V lost 2 bases, J lost 0 bases, and 6 bases lay in between. The CDR3 is 14 residues long. Germline assignment: CDR1 MNHEY and CDR2 SVGAGI. The CDR3 coding sequence is TGTGCCAGCAGTTACGGGGAAAGCACAGATACGCAGTATTTT. Amino acid sequence: CASSYGESTDTQYF.

The chain employs TRBV30 and TRBJ2-7; 10 bases are a match to TRBD1. V lost 5 bases, J lost 5 bases, and 6 bases stayed unmatched. The CDR3 is 13 amino acids. The germline CDR1 and CDR2 sequences are GTSNPN and SVGIG (reference sequence). The CDR3 loop reads CAWGEDRGNEQYF. CDR3 nucleotide sequence: TGTGCCTGGGGGGAGGACAGGGGGAACGAGCAGTACTTC.

The genes are TRBV12-1 and TRBJ1-2; the table's D call TRBD1 went unverified against the DNA. TRBV12-1 is a pseudogene. The CDR3 spans 17 residues. The CDR3, as DNA: TGTGCCAGCAGCTTTGACCGGGACAGGGAAGGAGACTATGGCTACACCTTC. Its translation: CASSFDRDREGDYGYTF.

The genes are TRBV11-3 and TRBJ2-7; TRBD1 is a possible D gene (5 bases). This CDR3 spans 12 amino acids. The germline gives CDR1 SGHNT, CDR2 YENEEA. V gave up 2 bases and J gave up 6 bases, with 8 bases separating them. The DNA of the CDR3 is TGTGCCAGCAGCTTACAGGGTGGCGAGCAGTACTTC. Translation gives CASSLQGGEQYF.

The CDR3 DNA is TGTGCCAGCAGTGTCGAGGGTCGCTATAGCAATCAGCCCCAGCATTTT. Translation: CASSVEGRYSNQPQHF. This chain links TRBV27 with TRBJ1-5; no firm D call. CDR1 and CDR2 from the germline V gene are MNHEY and SMNVEV (reference sequence). The CDR3 has 16 residues. V lost 5 bases to trimming and J lost 0 bases, with 14 bases between them.

The V and J genes are TRBV5-1 and TRBJ1-2; D remains ambiguous. CDR1 is SGHRS, CDR2 YFSETQ, per germline. The CDR3 extends over 12 amino acids. Between the trimmed V and J ends, which lost 4 bases and 8 bases, there was a span of 12 bases. The CDR3: CASSKDLGGYTF. For the CDR3, the DNA is TGCGCCAGCAGCAAGGACTTAGGGGGCTACACCTTC.

This clone is a singleton in its sample. The chain recombines TRBV28 with TRBJ2-7, with 7 bases fitting TRBD2. The CDR3 runs 12 residues. V dropped 7 bases and J dropped 9; count of bases not matched to a gene: 9. The germline V gene encodes CDR1 MDHEN and CDR2 SYDVKM. The CDR3 DNA reads as TGTGCCAGCACCCAACCTCGCGGGAGGCAGTACTTC. Translation: CASTQPRGRQYF.

The J gene is TRBJ2-7, the V gene TRBV19, with D maybe TRBD2 (5 bases). The CDR3 is made up of 11 amino acids. From germline, CDR1 is LNHDA and CDR2 SQIVND (reference sequence). Trimming removed 5 bases at V and 3 bases at J, with 5 bases between. The CDR3 loop reads CASSEGYEQYF. Here the CDR3 DNA reads TGTGCCAGTAGTGAGGGCTACGAGCAGTACTTC.

This chain joins TRBV6-5 and TRBJ2-7; D possibly matches TRBD1 or TRBD2 (5 bases each). V was pared by 7 bases and J by 0 bases, with 16 bases between. The CDR3 length is 15 residues. Germline-derived CDR1 and CDR2 are MNHEY and SVGAGI. The CDR3 here is CASNPGTASSYEQYF. DNA for the CDR3: TGTGCCAGCAATCCCGGGACGGCGAGCTCCTACGAGCAGTACTTC.

The rearrangement uses TRBV3-1 (or the pseudogene TRBV3-2) and TRBJ1-1, with D possibly TRBD1 on 5 matching bases. Germline CDR1 LGHDT, CDR2 YNNKEL (reference sequence). This CDR3 has 13 amino acids. The V end lost 4 bases, the J end lost 6 bases, and 12 bases lay between the germline ends. CDR3 loop: CASSRIDSAEAFF. Written as DNA, the CDR3 is TGTGCCAGCAGCCGTATCGACAGTGCTGAAGCTTTCTTT.

The J gene is TRBJ2-7, the V gene TRBV4-1, with D possibly matching TRBD1 (5 bases). The V and J ends lost 1 base and 0 bases respectively, with 10 bases between them. Germline lookup yields CDR1 MGHRA and CDR2 YSYEKL. The CDR3 totals 15 residues. Here the CDR3 reads CASSQAPDSSYEQYF. The DNA for the CDR3 is TGCGCCAGCAGCCAAGCCCCTGACAGCTCCTACGAGCAGTACTTC.

V gene TRBV19 combines with J gene TRBJ1-2; 9 positions match TRBD1. Per the germline V gene, CDR1 is LNHDA and CDR2 is SQIVND (reference sequence). V was pared by 4 bases and J by 5 bases, with 8 bases of the junction left unmatched. The CDR3 spans 15 residues. CDR3 in DNA: TGTGCCAGTAGTAGGGGACAGGGAGTCGGATATGGCTACACCTTC. Translation: CASSRGQGVGYGYTF.

This chain joins TRBV7-8 and TRBJ1-5; the D is unclear. The CDR3 length is 16 residues. CDR1 is SGHVS, CDR2 FQNEAQ, per germline. With 2 bases removed from V and 4 bases from J, the gap between germline ends came to 15 bases. The CDR3 region has the DNA TGTGCCAGCAGCTTACCGGGGTCAGGAAAAAATCAGCCCCAGCATTTT. Protein sequence: CASSLPGSGKNQPQHF.

The rearrangement links TRBV7-2 to TRBJ2-3; the match to TRBD2 covers 9 bases. Per germline, CDR1 SGHTA and CDR2 FQGNSA. V dropped 5 bases and J dropped 1; count of bases not matched to a gene: 7. This CDR3 is 16 amino acids long. CDR3 DNA sequence: TGTGCCAGCAGCGCACGACTAGCGGTGGGCACAGATACGCAGTATTTT. It is translated as CASSARLAVGTDTQYF.

V and J are TRBV5-1 and TRBJ2-2; D assignment may be TRBD1 or TRBD2 (6 bases each). The CDR3 runs to 15 residues. Germline loops: CDR1 SGHRS, CDR2 YFSETQ. Deletions cut 4 bases from V and 7 bases from J, with 17 bases between. The CDR3 bases are TGCGCCAGCAGCAGCTGGGACGGGGGCGACGGGGAGCTGTTTTTT. Its translation: CASSSWDGGDGELFF. The whole variable domain, remainder taken from reference TRBV5-1 and TRBJ2-2, is KAGVTQTPRYLIKTRGQQVTLSCSPISGHRSVSWYQQTPGQGLQFLFEYFSETQRNKGNFPGRFSGRQFSNSRSEMNVSTLELGDSALYLCASSSWDGGDGELFFGEGSRLTVL.